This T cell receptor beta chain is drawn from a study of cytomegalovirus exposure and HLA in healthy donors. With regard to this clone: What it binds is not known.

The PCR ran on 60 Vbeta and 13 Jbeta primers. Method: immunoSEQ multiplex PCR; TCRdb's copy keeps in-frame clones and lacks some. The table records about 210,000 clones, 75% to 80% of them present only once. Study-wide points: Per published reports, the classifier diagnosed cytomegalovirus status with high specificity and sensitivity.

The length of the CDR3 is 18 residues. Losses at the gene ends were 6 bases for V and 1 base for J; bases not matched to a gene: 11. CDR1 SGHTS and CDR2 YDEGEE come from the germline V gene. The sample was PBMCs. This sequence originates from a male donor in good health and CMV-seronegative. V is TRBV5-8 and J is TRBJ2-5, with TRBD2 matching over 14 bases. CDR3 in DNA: TGTGCCAGCACCTATGGAAGACTAGCGGGGGGGCCCCAAGAGACCCAGTACTTC. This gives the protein CASTYGRLAGGPQETQYF.